This T cell receptor (beta chain) originates from a study of blood T cell repertoires in COVID-19. Across the study: The origin of the acute and convalescent COVID-19 samples was the United States, Italy and Spain. PBMCs, B-cell-depleted T cells, or T cells provided the cDNA or gDNA that made up the material.

Methods used by the authors: Reference gene primer amplification in the assay estimated nucleated cell counts. Profiled with immunoSEQ multiplex PCR; TCRdb holds only in-frame clones, not every one. Clonal size and the V and J genes are those of that table, whereas D and trimming came from the DNA. Of roughly 30,000 clones listed, roughly 87% are singletons. This CDR3 is built from 15 residues. V was pared by 5 bases and J by 3 bases, with 15 bases between. Germline V gene data show CDR1 as SEHNR and CDR2 as FQNEAQ (reference sequence). This TCR derives from a human donor in a cohort sampled during active COVID-19. The V gene is TRBV7-9, the J gene TRBJ2-3; maybe TRBD1 (5 bases). The sample consisted of peripheral blood. CDR3 amino acids: CASSPPGRATDTQYF. The CDR3 region has the DNA TGTGCCAGCAGCCCCCCGGGCAGGGCAACAGATACGCAGTATTTT.